These 9 T cell receptor beta chains were all obtained from the same sample, sequenced in a study of blood T cell repertoires in COVID-19. Libraries were prepared by immunoSEQ multiplex PCR; TCRdb keeps only in-frame clonotypes and omits some of them. The data show roughly 110,000 clones, 65% to 85% seen once. Source material: peripheral blood. Receptors originate from a woman in her sixties or seventies with acute or convalescent COVID-19.

In this sample, this clone turned up once. The genes are TRBV11-3 and TRBJ2-3, with 9 positions matching TRBD2. The germline gives CDR1 SGHNT, CDR2 YENEEA. The junction had 14 bases not matched to a gene; V was cut back by 6 bases and J by 4 bases. The CDR3 is 17 residues long. CDR3 loop: CASSSWSSGGSPDTQYF. In DNA form, the CDR3 reads TGTGCCAGCAGTAGCTGGAGTAGCGGGGGATCCCCAGATACGCAGTATTTT. The full variable domain, its missing parts supplied by reference TRBV11-3 and TRBJ2-3, is EAGVVQSPRYKIIEKKQPVAFWCNPISGHNTLYWYLQNLGQGPELLIRYENEEAVDDSQLPKDRFSAERLKGVDSTLKIQPAELGDSAVYLCASSSWSSGGSPDTQYFGPGTRLTVL.

The chain couples TRBV7-3 to TRBJ2-1; a possible D gene is TRBD1 (6 bases). CDR3 size: 16 residues. V was pared by 2 bases and J by 8 bases, with 19 bases between. CDR1 and CDR2 (germline): SGHTA, FQGTGA. The CDR3 DNA reads TGTGCCAGCAGCTTAGGGGGCATCTCGGGGTTGGATGAGCAGTTCTTC. Amino acids: CASSLGGISGLDEQFF.

The gene calls are TRBV19 and TRBJ2-3, with D possibly being TRBD1 (6 bases). This CDR3 region has 14 residues. The germline gives CDR1 LNHDA, CDR2 SQIVND (reference sequence). V was cut by 7 bases and J by 4 bases, with 15 bases left in between. CDR3 DNA: TGTGCCAGTACGGACAGCTCGATCGCAGATACGCAGTATTTT. It translates to CASTDSSIADTQYF.

Here the CDR3 DNA reads TGTGCCACCATCCCCCTGGGTGGGGAGGGGGATGAGCAGTTCTTC. It translates to CATIPLGGEGDEQFF. V usage is TRBV24-1 and J usage is TRBJ2-1; possibly TRBD2 for D (7 bases). CDR1 is KGHDR, CDR2 SFDVKD, per germline. The CDR3 totals 15 residues. The V end was cut by 8 bases, the J end by 8 bases, with 21 bases between.

This chain connects TRBV7-9 to TRBJ2-7; 7 bases fit TRBD1. The J segment lost 6 bases and the V segment lost 2 bases, leaving 4 bases of the junction unmatched. Germline assignment: CDR1 SEHNR and CDR2 FQNEAQ (reference sequence). This CDR3 comprises 13 residues. This chain's CDR3 is CASSLTGAAEQYF. The CDR3 bases are TGTGCCAGCAGCTTAACAGGGGCCGCCGAGCAGTACTTC.

J is TRBJ2-3 and V is TRBV6-2 or TRBV6-3; 7 positions agree with TRBD2. Germline V gene sequence: CDR1 MNHEY, CDR2 SVGEGT. With V trimmed by 4 bases and J by 2 bases, 3 bases remained unmatched. The CDR3 length is 14 residues. CDR3 amino acids: CASSWGGDTDTQYF. DNA for the CDR3: TGTGCCAGCAGTTGGGGGGGGGACACAGATACGCAGTATTTT.

This chain connects TRBV4-1 to TRBJ1-4; 7 nucleotides match TRBD1. The CDR3 extends over 18 amino acids. The V gene's germline CDR1 is MGHRA and CDR2 YSYEKL. Trimming cost V 2 bases and J 1 base; bases outside gene matches: 10. The chain's CDR3 is CASSQIRGKNGTNEKLFF. CDR3 in DNA: TGCGCCAGCAGCCAAATCAGGGGGAAGAATGGAACTAATGAAAAACTGTTTTTT.

The chain joins TRBV3-1 (or the pseudogene TRBV3-2) to TRBJ2-7; D is unclear. In germline, CDR1 is LGHDT, CDR2 YNNKEL (reference sequence). V was cut by 1 base and J by 1 base, with 5 bases left in between. This CDR3 has 13 residues. CDR3 protein: CASSQVHSYEQYF. In nucleotides, the CDR3 is TGTGCCAGCAGCCAAGTCCATTCCTACGAGCAGTACTTC.

CDR3 loop: CASSLQGLSTDTQYF. The CDR3 coding sequence is TGCGCCAGCAGCCTGCAGGGATTGAGCACAGATACGCAGTATTTT. The V and J genes are TRBV5-1 and TRBJ2-3; D might be TRBD1 (5 bases). V was shortened by 4 bases and J by 0 bases, with 12 bases between the two germline ends. The CDR3 runs 15 residues. The V gene's germline CDR1 is SGHRS and CDR2 YFSETQ.